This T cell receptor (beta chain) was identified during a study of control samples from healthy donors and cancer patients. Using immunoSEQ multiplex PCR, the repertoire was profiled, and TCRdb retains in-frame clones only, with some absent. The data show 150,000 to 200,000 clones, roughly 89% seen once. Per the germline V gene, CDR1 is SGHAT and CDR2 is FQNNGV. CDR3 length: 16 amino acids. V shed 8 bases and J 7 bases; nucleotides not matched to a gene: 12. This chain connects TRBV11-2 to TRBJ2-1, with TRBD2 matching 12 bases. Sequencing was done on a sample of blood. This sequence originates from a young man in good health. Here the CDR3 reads CASSMSGTSGSNEQFF. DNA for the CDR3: TGTGCCAGCTCAATGTCCGGGACTAGCGGGTCGAATGAGCAGTTCTTC.